The 14 T cell receptor beta chains below come from one sample, sequenced in a study of response to subunit inactivated influenza vaccine. TCRdb recomputed calls from the RT-PCR reads with MiXCR, one row per CDR3 protein. The sample lists 600,000 to 850,000 distinct CDR3 sequences, 14% seen once, with 7.6% in the top ten. This specimen was PBMCs from blood, taken 14 to 15 days before vaccination. The receptors stem from a man aged 50 or older who received an inactivated influenza vaccine.

This clonotype was counted many times. The V and J genes are TRBV6-1 and TRBJ2-1; 11 positions match TRBD1. Unmatched junction bases numbered 4, after V lost 4 bases and J lost 5 bases. This CDR3 region has 15 residues. The germline gives CDR1 MNHNS, CDR2 SASEGT. The chain's CDR3 is CASSARTGGNNEQFF. The DNA for the CDR3 is TGTGCCAGCAGTGCCCGGACAGGGGGCAACAATGAGCAGTTCTTC.

This chain connects TRBV24-1 to TRBJ2-5, with D hard to call. Germline V gene data show CDR1 as KGHDR and CDR2 as SFDVKD. Trimming pared 1 base from V and 1 base from J, leaving 3 bases between. CDR3 length: 13 amino acids. CDR3 sequence: CATSDLLQETQYF. DNA of the CDR3: TGTGCCACCAGTGATTTACTCCAAGAGACCCAGTACTTC.

This clonotype was seen a few times. The chain uses TRBV14 and TRBJ1-1; no clear D. The V and J ends lost 4 bases and 3 bases respectively, with 15 bases between them. CDR3 length: 15 amino acids. The germline CDR1 and CDR2 sequences are SGHDN and FVKESK. The CDR3 loop reads CASSLKTRVYTEAFF. DNA for the CDR3: TGTGCCAGCAGCCTGAAAACCCGGGTGTACACTGAAGCTTTCTTT.

The rearrangement links TRBV28 to TRBJ2-1; TRBD2 might be the D (6 bases). V lost 9 bases to trimming and J lost 5 bases, with 14 bases between them. The germline V gene has CDR1 MDHEN and CDR2 SYDVKM. The CDR3 contains 13 residues. The CDR3 reads CASGTFGHNEQFF. In DNA, the CDR3 is TGTGCCAGTGGGACTTTCGGACACAATGAGCAGTTCTTC.

The table lists this clonotype with many counts. V and J are TRBV5-1 and TRBJ2-7; 9 bases are shared with TRBD1. This CDR3 has 13 amino acids. Germline values: CDR1 SGHRS, CDR2 YFSETQ. V lost 4 bases and J lost 5; bases outside the gene matches: 4. CDR3 DNA sequence: TGCGCCAGCAGCCTCCGGGACAGGGACGAGCAGTACTTC. It translates to CASSLRDRDEQYF.

This rearrangement joins TRBV3-1 to TRBJ1-4; D is uncertain. Germline-derived CDR1 and CDR2 are LGHDT and YNNKEL (reference sequence). This CDR3 has 12 residues. V lost 3 bases and J lost 7, with 6 bases in between. The CDR3 is CASSQGAEKLFF. CDR3 nucleotide sequence: TGTGCCAGCAGCCAGGGAGCTGAAAAACTGTTTTTT. The full variable domain, its missing parts supplied by reference TRBV3-1 and TRBJ1-4, is DTAVSQTPKYLVTQMGNDKSIKCEQNLGHDTMYWYKQDSKKFLKIMFSYNNKELIINETVPNRFSPKSPDKAHLNLHINSLELGDSAVYFCASSQGAEKLFFGSGTQLSVL.

This clonotype was found a few times. This rearrangement joins TRBV5-1 to TRBJ2-1; 12 nucleotides match TRBD2. Germline V gives CDR1 SGHRS, CDR2 YFSETQ. This CDR3 is built from 15 residues. The V segment lost 4 bases and the J segment 9 bases; nucleotides outside the gene matches: 8. CDR3 sequence reads: CASSPEASGRVEQFF. DNA for the CDR3: TGCGCCAGCAGCCCGGAGGCTAGCGGGAGGGTTGAGCAGTTCTTC.

The J gene is TRBJ2-1, the V gene TRBV7-6; 8 bases line up with TRBD1. The CDR3 sequence is 14 residues long. Germline-derived CDR1 and CDR2 are SGHVS and FNYEAQ. Germline trimming cut 6 bases from V and 4 bases from J; bases unmatched to any gene: 5. CDR3 DNA: TGTGCCAGCAGTTCAGGGGGCCCATACAATGAGCAGTTCTTC. Encoded protein: CASSSGGPYNEQFF.

This clonotype showed up just a few times. The V call is TRBV20-1, the J call TRBJ2-3, with 10 nucleotides matching TRBD1. Germline CDR1 DFQATT, CDR2 SNEGSKA (reference sequence). CDR3 length: 15 residues. Unmatched junction bases numbered 5, after V lost 1 base and J lost 4 bases. The CDR3 DNA reads as TGCAGTGCTAGAGTCCGACAGGGGGCCCCAGATACGCAGTATTTT. Its translation is CSARVRQGAPDTQYF.

The chain's CDR3 is CASSPPGMVNTEAFF. The CDR3 region has the DNA TGTGCCAGCTCACCACCGGGGATGGTGAACACTGAAGCTTTCTTT. The chain combines TRBV18 with TRBJ1-1; D is undetermined. The CDR3 loop spans 15 amino acids. V shed 0 bases and J shed 0 bases, with 8 bases lying between them. Germline assignment: CDR1 KGHSH and CDR2 LQKENI.

The chain recombines TRBV20-1 with TRBJ1-2, with 11 bases lining up with TRBD1. There are 15 residues in the CDR3. V lost 6 bases, J lost 3 bases, and 9 bases stayed unmatched. The germline gives CDR1 DFQATT, CDR2 SNEGSKA (reference sequence). The CDR3 region is CSALDRGREDYGYTF. In DNA, the CDR3 is TGCAGTGCGCTGGACAGGGGGCGCGAGGACTATGGCTACACCTTC.

V and J are TRBV6-1 and TRBJ2-1; 8 positions agree with TRBD2. J was trimmed by 5 bases and V by 6 bases; bases with no gene match: 15. This CDR3 is 17 amino acids long. Germline V CDR1 and CDR2: MNHNS, SASEGT. As DNA, the CDR3 is TGTGCCAGCAGCCACGCCCCCGGACTAGCCGGCGACAATGAGCAGTTCTTC. Residues: CASSHAPGLAGDNEQFF.

The chain couples TRBV12-3 or TRBV12-4 to TRBJ2-7; possibly TRBD1 for D (6 bases). Between the trimmed V and J ends, which lost 3 bases and 5 bases, there was a span of 11 bases. This CDR3 has 13 amino acids. The CDR3 region is CASSFTGRNEQYF. CDR3 coding DNA: TGTGCCAGCAGTTTTACAGGGCGGAACGAGCAGTACTTC.

The chain links TRBV12-3 or TRBV12-4 to TRBJ2-1; no definite D call. The CDR3 has 15 residues. The V gene lost 10 bases and the J gene lost 3 bases, with 19 bases spanning the gap. DNA of the CDR3: TGTGCCACCTCCTCCCGCAGCGTCGTCTACAATGAGCAGTTCTTC. Its translation is CATSSRSVVYNEQFF.